These 14 T cell receptor beta chains came from one sample sequenced in a study of CD8 T cells in Susac syndrome. An input of roughly 0.5 to 1 ug of RNA was subjected to reverse transcription using random hexamers. TCRdb redid the calling of the immunoSEQ multiplex PCR reads with MiXCR, one entry per CDR3 protein. The sample lists about 180,000 distinct CDR3 sequences, almost 96% occurring once. Sequencing used CD4+ T cells from PBMCs. The receptors stem from a human donor with multiple sclerosis.

This chain uses TRBV4-1 with TRBJ2-3; no firm D call. The ends were cut back, 0 bases at V and 1 base at J, with 8 bases in the middle. Germline V gene lookup returns CDR1 MGHRA and CDR2 YSYEKL. This CDR3 contains 15 residues. Here the CDR3 reads CASSQESAGTDTQYF. The CDR3 nucleotides read TGCGCCAGCAGCCAAGAGTCGGCTGGCACAGATACGCAGTATTTT.

The chain has TRBV6-2 or TRBV6-3 and TRBJ1-2; no firm D call. Germline CDR1 is MNHEY and CDR2 is SVGEGT. The CDR3 runs 15 residues. The V and J ends lost 7 bases and 0 bases respectively, with 15 bases between them. This CDR3 is CASTPGNPANYGYTF. Written as DNA, the CDR3 is TGTGCCAGCACCCCGGGGAACCCAGCTAACTATGGCTACACCTTC.

The chain recombines TRBV10-3 with TRBJ2-3, with TRBD1 as a possible D gene (6 bases). From germline, CDR1 is ENHRY and CDR2 SYGVKD. The CDR3 has 15 amino acids. The V and J ends lost 7 bases and 4 bases respectively, with 18 bases between them. This CDR3 reads CAITRRVGGADTQYF. The DNA for the CDR3 is TGTGCCATCACGCGAAGAGTAGGGGGAGCAGATACGCAGTATTTT.

This chain uses TRBV7-3 with TRBJ2-1; 7 bases are a match to TRBD1. The V gene end was trimmed by 3 bases and the J gene end by 9 bases; junction bases not matched to a gene: 5. The CDR3 consists of 13 residues. The V gene's germline CDR1 is SGHTA and CDR2 FQGTGA. The CDR3 DNA follows: TGTGCCAGCAGCTTCCAGGGGGTTGGTGAGCAGTTCTTC. Translating it yields CASSFQGVGEQFF.

The chain has TRBV18 and TRBJ1-4; the D is unclear. Germline V gene sequence: CDR1 KGHSH, CDR2 LQKENI. The CDR3 consists of 14 residues. The ends were cut back, 0 bases at V and 8 bases at J, with 10 bases in the middle. DNA for the CDR3: TGTGCCAGCTCACCACCGACGGGAGGGGAAAAACTGTTTTTT. Amino acid sequence: CASSPPTGGEKLFF.

The V gene is TRBV12-3 or TRBV12-4, the J gene TRBJ1-6; D possibly corresponds to TRBD1 (5 bases). Trimming shortened V by 6 bases and J by 7 bases, and 19 bases separated the two germline ends. This CDR3 region has 16 residues. This CDR3 reads CASSPARVLENSPLHF. CDR3 bases: TGTGCCAGCAGCCCTGCCAGGGTGTTGGAGAATTCACCCCTCCACTTT.

The count of this clonotype is one. V usage is TRBV20-1 and J usage is TRBJ2-3; TRBD1 matches at 7 bases. V lost 6 bases and J lost 7; bases outside the gene matches: 10. This CDR3 has 13 amino acids. The germline V gene encodes CDR1 DFQATT and CDR2 SNEGSKA (reference sequence). CDR3 sequence (DNA): TGCAGTGCAACCGGGACAGTGGGAAATACGCAGTATTTT. It yields the protein CSATGTVGNTQYF.

V gene TRBV9 combines with J gene TRBJ2-3; TRBD2 agrees at 10 bases. The CDR3 totals 14 residues. The V gene's germline CDR1 is SGDLS and CDR2 YYNGEE. After removal of 4 bases from V and 6 bases from J, the junction contained 5 bases not matched to a gene. The chain's CDR3 is CASSHSGGADTQYF. The DNA of the CDR3 is TGTGCCAGCAGCCACAGCGGGGGGGCTGATACGCAGTATTTT.

The chain recombines TRBV4-3 with TRBJ1-1; no clear D. Germline V gene data show CDR1 as LGHNA and CDR2 as YSLEER. The CDR3 is 14 amino acids. V was cut by 0 bases and J by 9 bases, with 14 bases left in between. This CDR3 reads CASSQDFSRSQAFF. Here the CDR3 DNA reads TGCGCCAGCAGCCAAGATTTCAGTCGGTCTCAAGCTTTCTTT.

The chain carries TRBV12-3 or TRBV12-4 and TRBJ1-2; D is unclear. Trimming shortened V by 3 bases and J by 8 bases, and 13 bases separated the two germline ends. The CDR3 contains 13 residues. CDR3 in amino acids: CASSLIGRGGYTF. CDR3 nucleotide sequence: TGTGCCAGCAGTTTGATCGGACGCGGGGGCTACACCTTC.

The chain recombines TRBV18 with TRBJ1-1; TRBD1 aligns across 8 bases. This CDR3 has 15 amino acids. The junction had 8 bases not matched to a gene; V was cut back by 4 bases and J by 4 bases. Germline V gene lookup returns CDR1 KGHSH and CDR2 LQKENI. This chain's CDR3 is CASSQDRAPSTEAFF. As DNA, the CDR3 is TGTGCCAGCTCACAGGACAGGGCCCCCTCCACTGAAGCTTTCTTT.

V usage is TRBV29-1 and J usage is TRBJ2-5; D call uncertain. Deletions cut 8 bases from V and 3 bases from J, with 7 bases between. Germline CDR1 SQVTM, CDR2 ANQGSEA. The CDR3 is 10 amino acids. CDR3 DNA sequence: TGCAGCTCACGGGAAGAGACCCAGTACTTC. Translating it yields CSSREETQYF. Variable domain in full (rest from reference TRBV29-1 and TRBJ2-5): SAVISQKPSRDICQRGTSLTIQCQVDSQVTMMFWYRQQPGQSLTLIATANQGSEATYESGFVIDKFPISRPNLTFSTLTVSNMSPEDSSIYLCSSREETQYFGPGTRLLVL.

V and J are TRBV10-3 and TRBJ2-1, with a weak D call TRBD2 (6 bases). CDR3 length: 13 amino acids. V was clipped by 10 bases and J by 3 bases, with 13 bases between them. Germline CDR1 reads ENHRY; CDR2 reads SYGVKD. Here the CDR3 reads CATQEAGYNEQFF. In DNA, the CDR3 is TGTGCCACCCAGGAAGCGGGCTACAATGAGCAGTTCTTC.

The chain has TRBV23-1 and TRBJ2-5; 7 nucleotides line up with TRBD1. TRBV23-1 is labeled an ORF, and its function is uncertain. The CDR3 contains 18 residues. After removal of 8 bases from V and 3 bases from J, the junction contained 21 bases not matched to a gene. The CDR3 bases are TGCGCCAGCTCACATCCCGGGACAGTCGATCTAGGCGAAGAGACCCAGTACTTC. It yields the protein CASSHPGTVDLGEETQYF.